Listed below are T cell receptor beta chains from one sample, sequenced in a study of blood T cell repertoires in COVID-19. Repertoires were generated with immunoSEQ multiplex PCR, while TCRdb's copy carries only in-frame clones and drops some. The sample has 250,000 or so clones; roughly 80% are singletons. Material for sequencing was peripheral blood. The source is a woman aged 18-35 years with acute or convalescent COVID-19. The CDR3 runs from the conserved cysteine through the conserved F or W. D genes are given only for firm matches. Only part of the rows carry a size: once, few, many, or a class if the clone is expanded.

>.|.|TRBV7-9|TRBJ1-1
TGTGCCAGCAGCTTGTACCAGGGTAGCACTGAAGCTTTCTTT
CASSLYQGSTEAFF
>.|.|TRBV13|TRBJ1-2
TGTGCCAGCAGCTTAGGTACCGGGACATTTTATGGCTACACCTTC
CASSLGTGTFYGYTF
>.|TRBD2|TRBV4-3|TRBJ2-2
TGCGCCAGCAGCCCACATTACTCTAGCGGGAGGGTCGCGAACACCGGGGAGCTGTTTTTT
CASSPHYSSGRVANTGELFF
>once|.|TRBV21-1|TRBJ2-2
TGTGCCAGCAGCCCGAGAGTTTTAGCCGGGACAGGGGTACAGCTTCTCACCGGGGAGCTGTTTTTT
CASSPRVLAGTGVQLLTGELFF
>.|.|TRBV5-5|TRBJ2-3
TGTGCCAGCAGCTTGGGGAGACGGAGGACCGAACTTAGCACAGATACGCAGTATTTT
CASSLGRRRTELSTDTQYF
>.|TRBD2|TRBV5-8|TRBJ2-7
TGTGCCAGCAGCCCCCCGCGGACTAGCGGGCCCTACGAGCAGTACTTC
CASSPPRTSGPYEQYF
>once|TRBD1|TRBV7-2|TRBJ2-4
TGTGCCAGCAGCTTAGAGGTCCAGGGGGACATTCAGTACTTC
CASSLEVQGDIQYF
>.|.|TRBV2|TRBJ2-3
TGTGCCAGCAGTGAAGATAGGAGGGCAGATACGCAGTATTTT
CASSEDRRADTQYF
>.|.|TRBV2|TRBJ2-2
TGTGCCAGCAGTGGGCTGAGGGCCAACACCGGGGAGCTGTTTTTT
CASSGLRANTGELFF
>.|.|TRBV27|TRBJ2-5
TGTGCCAGCAGCGGGACTCGGGAGACCCAGTACTTC
CASSGTRETQYF
>.|.|TRBV30|TRBJ1-6
TGTGCCTGGGCCCCGGGCTATAATTCACCCCTCCACTTT
CAWAPGYNSPLHF
>.|.|TRBV13|TRBJ2-3
TGTGCCAGCAGCTTAGCGGCAGATACGCAGTATTTT
CASSLAADTQYF
>.|.|TRBV7-2|TRBJ2-1
TGTGCCAGCAGCTTAGACAACAGTTACAATGAGCAGTTCTTC
CASSLDNSYNEQFF
>.|.|TRBV5-4|TRBJ2-1
TGTGCCAGCAGCCGAGACAGCAATGAGCAGTTCTTC
CASSRDSNEQFF
>.|TRBD1|TRBV6-5|TRBJ2-3
TGTGCCAGCAGCACAGGGGGGCCCACAGATACGCAGTATTTT
CASSTGGPTDTQYF
>few|.|TRBV29-1|TRBJ2-5
TGCAGCGTTGAAGTCATGGCGGGACCACGGGAGACCCAGTACTTC
CSVEVMAGPRETQYF
>.|TRBD1|TRBV2|TRBJ1-5
TGTGCCAGCAGCCCCGGGACAGGGGTACAGCCCCAGCATTTT
CASSPGTGVQPQHF
>.|TRBD2|TRBV4-3|TRBJ2-2
TGCGCCAGCAGCCAGGAACGGACTAGCGGGAACACCGGGGAGCTGTTTTTT
CASSQERTSGNTGELFF
>few|TRBD2|TRBV9|TRBJ2-2
TGTGCCAGCAGCGAGCGGGGGACGTACACCGGGGAGCTGTTTTTT
CASSERGTYTGELFF
>.|.|TRBV5-6|TRBJ1-1
TGTGCCAGCAGCTTGGGGAGTGGAGCTGAAGCTTTCTTT
CASSLGSGAEAFF
>.|.|TRBV27|TRBJ2-4
TGTGCCAGCAGCTTACGCCGAGGAATCGGAGCCAAAAACATTCAGTACTTC
CASSLRRGIGAKNIQYF
>.|.|TRBV6-4|TRBJ2-3
TGTGCCAGCAGTTTGACAGCGACCCTCGGAGATACGCAGTATTTT
CASSLTATLGDTQYF
>.|TRBD1|TRBV28|TRBJ2-3
TGTGCCAGCAGTTCAGGGGAAGGGGGCCAAAGCACAGATACGCAGTATTTT
CASSSGEGGQSTDTQYF
>once|TRBD1|TRBV10-3|TRBJ1-4
TGTGCCATCAGTCCGACAGGGTTAATAGGCTATTTT
CAISPTGLIGYF
>.|.|TRBV5-5|TRBJ1-5
TGTGCCAGCAGCTCCTCCGGGGGGCGGAGGGGCAATCAGCCCCAGCATTTT
CASSSSGGRRGNQPQHF
>.|TRBD2|TRBV7-2|TRBJ2-7
TGTGCCAGCAGCCCGAGGACTAGCGGGGTGACGGATTACTACGAGCAGTACTTC
CASSPRTSGVTDYYEQYF
>.|.|TRBV12-3/TRBV12-4|TRBJ2-3
TGTGCCAGCAGATCCTCCACAGATACGCAGTATTTT
CASRSSTDTQYF